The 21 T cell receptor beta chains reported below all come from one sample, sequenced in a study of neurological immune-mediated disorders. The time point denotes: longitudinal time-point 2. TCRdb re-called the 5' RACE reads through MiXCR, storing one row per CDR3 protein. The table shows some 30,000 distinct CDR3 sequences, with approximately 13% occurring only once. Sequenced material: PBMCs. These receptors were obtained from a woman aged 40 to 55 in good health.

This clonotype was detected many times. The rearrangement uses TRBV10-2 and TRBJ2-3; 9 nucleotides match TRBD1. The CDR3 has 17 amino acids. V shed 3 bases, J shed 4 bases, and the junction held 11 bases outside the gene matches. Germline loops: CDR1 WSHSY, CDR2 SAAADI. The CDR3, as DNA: TGCGCCAGCAGTGATCCGACCGGGACAGGGTACGCAGATACGCAGTATTTT. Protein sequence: CASSDPTGTGYADTQYF.

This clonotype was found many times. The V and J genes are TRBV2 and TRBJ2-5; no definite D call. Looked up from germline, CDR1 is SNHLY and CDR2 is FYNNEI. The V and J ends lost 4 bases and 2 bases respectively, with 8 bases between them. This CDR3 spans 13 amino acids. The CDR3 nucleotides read TGTGCCAGCAGTGCTCGGGCACAAGAGACCCAGTACTTC. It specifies CASSARAQETQYF.

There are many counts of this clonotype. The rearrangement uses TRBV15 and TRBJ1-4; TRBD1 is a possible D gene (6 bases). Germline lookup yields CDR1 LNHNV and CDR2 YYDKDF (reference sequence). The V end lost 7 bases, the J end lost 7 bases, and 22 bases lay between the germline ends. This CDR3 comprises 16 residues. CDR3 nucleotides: TGTGCCACCACCTTTGAGACGGGGGGCGCGTTTGAAAAACTGTTTTTT. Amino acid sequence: CATTFETGGAFEKLFF. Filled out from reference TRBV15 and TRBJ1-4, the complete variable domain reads DAMVIQNPRYQVTQFGKPVTLSCSQTLNHNVMYWYQQKSSQAPKLLFHYYDKDFNNEADTPDNFQSRRPNTSFCFLDIRSPGLGDTAMYLCATTFETGGAFEKLFFGSGTQLSVL.

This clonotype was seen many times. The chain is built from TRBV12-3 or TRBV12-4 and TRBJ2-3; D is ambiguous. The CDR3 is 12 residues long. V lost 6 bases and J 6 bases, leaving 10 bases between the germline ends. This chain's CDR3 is CASSPLDDTQYF. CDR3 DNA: TGTGCCAGCAGCCCCCTTGACGATACGCAGTATTTT.

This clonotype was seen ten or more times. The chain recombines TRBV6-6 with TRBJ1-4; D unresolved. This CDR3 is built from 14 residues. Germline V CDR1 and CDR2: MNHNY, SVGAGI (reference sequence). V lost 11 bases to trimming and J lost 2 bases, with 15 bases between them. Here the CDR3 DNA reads TGTGCCTGCCACCGTCCGGGGACTAATGAAAAACTGTTTTTT. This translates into CACHRPGTNEKLFF.

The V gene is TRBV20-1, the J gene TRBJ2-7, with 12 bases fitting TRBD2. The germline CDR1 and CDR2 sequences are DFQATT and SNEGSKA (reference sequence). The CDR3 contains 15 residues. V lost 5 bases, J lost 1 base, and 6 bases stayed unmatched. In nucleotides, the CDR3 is TGCAGTGCTTCGACTAGCGGGGGTTATTCCTACGAGCAGTACTTC. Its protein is CSASTSGGYSYEQYF.

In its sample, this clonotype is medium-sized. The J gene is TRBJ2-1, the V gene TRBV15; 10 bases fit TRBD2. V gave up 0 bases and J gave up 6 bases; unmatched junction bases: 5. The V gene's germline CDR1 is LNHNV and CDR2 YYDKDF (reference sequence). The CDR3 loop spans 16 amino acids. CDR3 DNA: TGTGCCACCAGCAGAGATCTACTAGCGGGACGCAATGAGCAGTTCTTC. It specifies CATSRDLLAGRNEQFF.

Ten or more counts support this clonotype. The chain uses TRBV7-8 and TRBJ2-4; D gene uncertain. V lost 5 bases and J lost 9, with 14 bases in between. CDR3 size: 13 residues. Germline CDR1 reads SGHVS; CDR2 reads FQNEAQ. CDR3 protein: CASSPDLGGIQYF. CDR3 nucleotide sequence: TGTGCCAGCAGCCCGGACCTTGGCGGCATTCAGTACTTC.

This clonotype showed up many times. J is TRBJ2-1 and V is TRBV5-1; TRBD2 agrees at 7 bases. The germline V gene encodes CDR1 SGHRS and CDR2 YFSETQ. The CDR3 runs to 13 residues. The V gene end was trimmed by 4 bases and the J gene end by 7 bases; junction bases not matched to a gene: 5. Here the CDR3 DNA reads TGCGCCAGCAGCGGGACTACCCGTAATGAGCAGTTCTTC. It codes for CASSGTTRNEQFF.

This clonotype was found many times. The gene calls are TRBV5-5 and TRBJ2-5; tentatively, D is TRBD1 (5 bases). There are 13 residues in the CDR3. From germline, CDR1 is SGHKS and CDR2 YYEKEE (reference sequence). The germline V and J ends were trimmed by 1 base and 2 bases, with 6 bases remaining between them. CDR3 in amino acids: CASSLSGQETQYF. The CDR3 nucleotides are TGTGCCAGCAGCTTGTCAGGGCAAGAGACCCAGTACTTC. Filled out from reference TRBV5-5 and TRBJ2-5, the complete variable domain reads DAGVTQSPTHLIKTRGQQVTLRCSPISGHKSVSWYQQVLGQGPQFIFQYYEKEERGRGNFPDRFSARQFPNYSSELNVNALLLGDSALYLCASSLSGQETQYFGPGTRLLVL.

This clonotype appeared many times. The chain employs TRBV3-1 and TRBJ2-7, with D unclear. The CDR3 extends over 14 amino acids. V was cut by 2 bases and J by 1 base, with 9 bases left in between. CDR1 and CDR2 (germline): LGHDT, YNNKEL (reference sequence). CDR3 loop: CASSQQRASYEQYF. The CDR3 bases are TGTGCCAGCAGCCAACAGCGAGCATCCTACGAGCAGTACTTC.

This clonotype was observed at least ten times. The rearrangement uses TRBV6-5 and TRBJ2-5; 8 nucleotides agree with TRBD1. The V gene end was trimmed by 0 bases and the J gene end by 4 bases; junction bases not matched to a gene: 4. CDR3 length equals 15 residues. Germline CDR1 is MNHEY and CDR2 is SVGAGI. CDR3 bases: TGTGCCAGCAGTTACTCGGCCGGACAGGGAGAGACCCAGTACTTC. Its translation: CASSYSAGQGETQYF.

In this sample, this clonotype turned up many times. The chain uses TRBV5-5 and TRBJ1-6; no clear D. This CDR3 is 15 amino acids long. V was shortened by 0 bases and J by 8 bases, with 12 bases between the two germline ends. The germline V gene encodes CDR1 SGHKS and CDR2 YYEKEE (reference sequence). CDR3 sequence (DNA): TGTGCCAGCAGCTTGGTTCCAGACCCCTATTCACCCCTCCACTTT. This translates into CASSLVPDPYSPLHF.

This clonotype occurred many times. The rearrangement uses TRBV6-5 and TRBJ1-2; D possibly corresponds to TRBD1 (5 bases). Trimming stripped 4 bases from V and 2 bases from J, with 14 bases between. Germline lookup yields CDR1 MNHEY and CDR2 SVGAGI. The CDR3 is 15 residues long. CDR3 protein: CASSLKGNLNYGYTF. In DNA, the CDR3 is TGTGCCAGCAGTTTGAAGGGGAATCTGAACTATGGCTACACCTTC.

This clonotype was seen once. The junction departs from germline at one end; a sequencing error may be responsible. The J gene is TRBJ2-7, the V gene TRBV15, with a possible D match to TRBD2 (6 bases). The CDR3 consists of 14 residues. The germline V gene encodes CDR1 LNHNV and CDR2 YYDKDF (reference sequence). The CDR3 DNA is TGTACCACCAGGGACGACGCGGGGCGAAACGAGCAGTACTTC. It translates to CTTRDDAGRNEQYF.

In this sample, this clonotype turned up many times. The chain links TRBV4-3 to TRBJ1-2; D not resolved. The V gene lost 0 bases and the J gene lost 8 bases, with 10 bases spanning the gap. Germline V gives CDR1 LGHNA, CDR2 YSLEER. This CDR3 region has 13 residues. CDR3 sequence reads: CASSQDVGKGYTF. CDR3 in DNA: TGCGCCAGCAGCCAAGATGTCGGAAAAGGCTACACCTTC.

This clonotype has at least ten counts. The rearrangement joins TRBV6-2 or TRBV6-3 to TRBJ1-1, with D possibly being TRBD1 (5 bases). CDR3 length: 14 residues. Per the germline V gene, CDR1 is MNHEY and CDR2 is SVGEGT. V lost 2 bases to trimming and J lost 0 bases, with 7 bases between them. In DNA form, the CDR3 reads TGTGCCAGCAGTTACAAGGGGATGAACACTGAAGCTTTCTTT. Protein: CASSYKGMNTEAFF.

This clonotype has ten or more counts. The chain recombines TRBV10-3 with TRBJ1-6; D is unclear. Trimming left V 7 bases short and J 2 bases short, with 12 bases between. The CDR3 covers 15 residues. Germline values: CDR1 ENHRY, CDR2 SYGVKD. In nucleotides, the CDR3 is TGTGCCATCAAGGGAACCGCAACCTATAATTCACCCCTCCACTTT. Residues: CAIKGTATYNSPLHF.

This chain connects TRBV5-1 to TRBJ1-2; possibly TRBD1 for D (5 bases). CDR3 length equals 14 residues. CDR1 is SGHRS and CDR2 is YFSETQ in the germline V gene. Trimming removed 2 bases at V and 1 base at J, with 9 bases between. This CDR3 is CASSFGDSNYGYTF. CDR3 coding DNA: TGCGCCAGCAGCTTCGGAGACAGTAACTATGGCTACACCTTC. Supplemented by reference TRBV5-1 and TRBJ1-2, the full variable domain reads KAGVTQTPRYLIKTRGQQVTLSCSPISGHRSVSWYQQTPGQGLQFLFEYFSETQRNKGNFPGRFSGRQFSNSRSEMNVSTLELGDSALYLCASSFGDSNYGYTFGSGTRLTVV.

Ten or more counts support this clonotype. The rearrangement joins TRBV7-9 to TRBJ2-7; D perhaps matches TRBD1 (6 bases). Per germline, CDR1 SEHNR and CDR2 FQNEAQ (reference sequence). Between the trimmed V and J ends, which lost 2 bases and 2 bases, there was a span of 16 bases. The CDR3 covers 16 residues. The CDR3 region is CASSLLEGKGAYEQYF. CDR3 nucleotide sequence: TGTGCCAGCAGCTTACTTGAGGGGAAGGGGGCCTACGAGCAGTACTTC.

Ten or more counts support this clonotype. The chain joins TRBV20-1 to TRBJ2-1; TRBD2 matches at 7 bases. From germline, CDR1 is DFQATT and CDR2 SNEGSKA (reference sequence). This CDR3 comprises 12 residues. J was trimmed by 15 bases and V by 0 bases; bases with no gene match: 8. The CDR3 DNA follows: TGCAGTGCTAGAGATTCGGGGGAGGGCCTGTTCTTC. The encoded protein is CSARDSGEGLFF.